This T cell receptor (beta chain) was obtained from a study of blood T cell repertoires in COVID-19. Study details: T cells, B-cell-depleted T cells, or PBMCs supplied cDNA or gDNA.

Germline assignment: CDR1 SEHNR and CDR2 FQNEAQ (reference sequence). Trimming left V 3 bases short and J 2 bases short, with 8 bases between. This CDR3 spans 13 amino acids. As originally analysed: From reference gene primer amplification, estimates of nucleated cell counts were derived. Using immunoSEQ multiplex PCR, the repertoire was profiled, and TCRdb retains in-frame clones only, with some absent. The V and J calls and clone size come from that table; D and trimming were worked out from the DNA. The sample includes some 250,000 clones, roughly four fifths seen only once; the top ten take approximately 7.5%.

Sequenced: peripheral blood. The origin of this receptor is a woman aged 80 or over with COVID-19, enrolled during active disease. The chain recombines TRBV7-9 with TRBJ2-7; no reliable D call. In DNA form, the CDR3 reads TGTGCCAGCAGCTTTAACAGTCCCTACGAGCAGTACTTC. Its translation is CASSFNSPYEQYF. Combining the CDR3 with reference TRBV7-9 and TRBJ2-7 gives the whole variable domain DTGVSQNPRHKITKRGQNVTFRCDPISEHNRLYWYRQTLGQGPEFLTYFQNEAQLEKSRLLSDRFSAERPKGSFSTLEIQRTEQGDSAMYLCASSFNSPYEQYFGPGTRLTVT.